Below are 22 T cell receptor beta chains sequenced from a single sample in a study of T cell repertoires in cytomegalovirus infection. Via MiXCR, TCRdb re-called the reads, giving one row per CDR3 protein. The data show over 300,000 distinct CDR3 sequences, 8% to 9.5% seen once. The sample consisted of PBMCs. These receptors all come from a human donor in good health (CMV status not recorded). Some clones in this sample may be carry-over from other donors' samples.

Only a few counts were recorded for this clonotype. V gene TRBV7-3 combines with J gene TRBJ1-1; unclear D gene. V was trimmed by 4 bases and J by 1 base, leaving 13 bases between them. Germline CDR1 and CDR2: SGHTA and FQGTGA. The CDR3 contains 15 residues. The CDR3 region is CASSSRGGKNTEAFF. The CDR3 coding sequence is TGTGCCAGCAGCTCCCGGGGAGGAAAGAACACTGAAGCTTTCTTT.

This clonotype has a count of ten or more. The chain recombines TRBV19 with TRBJ2-1; either TRBD1 or TRBD2 may fit D (5 bases each). This CDR3 is 16 amino acids long. CDR1 LNHDA and CDR2 SQIVND come from the germline V gene (reference sequence). Trimming left V 7 bases short and J 0 bases short, with 16 bases between. The CDR3 loop reads CASTSREGSSYNEQFF. In nucleotides, the CDR3 is TGTGCCAGTACCTCACGCGAGGGGAGCTCCTACAATGAGCAGTTCTTC.

Only a few counts were recorded for this clonotype. The chain uses TRBV12-3 or TRBV12-4 and TRBJ1-1, with 7 nucleotides matching TRBD1. Trimming removed 7 bases from V and 4 bases from J; junction bases left unmatched: 6. The CDR3 loop spans 13 amino acids. This chain's CDR3 is CASTETGPTEAFF. The CDR3 nucleotides are TGTGCCAGCACAGAGACAGGGCCCACTGAAGCTTTCTTT.

This clonotype was seen a few times. V is TRBV20-1 and J is TRBJ1-3; D not certain. The CDR3 has 14 amino acids. From germline, CDR1 is DFQATT and CDR2 SNEGSKA (reference sequence). The V end lost 3 bases, the J end lost 3 bases, and 12 bases lay between the germline ends. The CDR3 is CSASLGRDGNTIYF. The CDR3 DNA reads as TGCAGTGCTAGTCTTGGTAGAGATGGAAACACCATATATTTT.

This clonotype appeared a few times. The gene calls are TRBV27 and TRBJ2-3; maybe TRBD2 (5 bases). CDR3 length equals 13 residues. Trimming stripped 1 base from V and 6 bases from J, with 8 bases between. The germline CDR1 and CDR2 sequences are MNHEY and SMNVEV (reference sequence). The CDR3 protein is CASSLFSADTQYF. CDR3 coding DNA: TGTGCCAGCAGTTTATTTAGCGCGGATACGCAGTATTTT.

This clonotype showed up many times. This chain connects TRBV6-5 to TRBJ2-1; 11 bases are a match to TRBD2. V dropped 6 bases and J dropped 4; count of bases not matched to a gene: 5. This CDR3 has 15 residues. Germline CDR1 is MNHEY and CDR2 is SVGAGI. CDR3 residues: CASRNRLAGYNEQFF. CDR3 DNA sequence: TGTGCCAGCAGAAACCGACTAGCGGGGTACAATGAGCAGTTCTTC.

This clonotype has at least ten counts. The chain carries TRBV28 and TRBJ1-3, with a tentative D call TRBD1 (6 bases). This CDR3 region has 19 residues. Trimming pared 7 bases from V and 0 bases from J, leaving 25 bases between. The germline CDR1 and CDR2 sequences are MDHEN and SYDVKM. DNA for the CDR3: TGTGCCAGCACCCTTGGTGGGACACGCGAGCATTACTCTGGAAACACCATATATTTT. Protein product: CASTLGGTREHYSGNTIYF.

This clonotype came up many times. J is TRBJ2-5 and V is TRBV7-2; D gene ambiguous. The CDR3 has 14 residues. From germline, CDR1 is SGHTA and CDR2 FQGNSA. Trimming stripped 3 bases from V and 2 bases from J, with 10 bases between. The CDR3 DNA reads TGTGCCAGCAGCTTTTTAGTACTACAAGAGACCCAGTACTTC. Residues: CASSFLVLQETQYF.

This clonotype was observed many times. The chain joins TRBV12-3 or TRBV12-4 to TRBJ2-3; 13 bases are shared with TRBD2. The CDR3 has 18 amino acids. V was pared by 3 bases and J by 5 bases, with 11 bases of the junction left unmatched. This CDR3 is CASSFSSTSGGARDTQYF. The CDR3 bases are TGTGCCAGCAGTTTTTCCTCAACTAGCGGGGGGGCCCGAGATACGCAGTATTTT.

This clonotype was observed at least ten times. This sequence joins TRBV7-3 and TRBJ2-2, with TRBD1 identical over 8 bases. J gave up 1 base and V 5 bases, and 6 bases lay outside the gene matches. Per germline, CDR1 SGHTA and CDR2 FQGTGA. The CDR3 has 16 residues. CDR3 bases: TGTGCCAGCAGCGCTATGACAGGGGTGAACACCGGGGAGCTGTTTTTT. Translating it yields CASSAMTGVNTGELFF.

The rearrangement links TRBV7-2 to TRBJ1-6; TRBD1 matches at 11 bases. The length of the CDR3 is 16 residues. Germline V CDR1 and CDR2: SGHTA, FQGNSA. V shed 4 bases, J shed 7 bases, and the junction held 6 bases outside the gene matches. The CDR3 DNA sequence: TGTGCCAGCAGCTACCTCGGGACAGGGGGAAATTCACCCCTCCACTTT. Translation: CASSYLGTGGNSPLHF. The variable domain in full, completed from reference TRBV7-2 and TRBJ1-6, reads GAGVSQSPSNKVTEKGKDVELRCDPISGHTALYWYRQSLGQGLEFLIYFQGNSAPDKSGLPSDRFSAERTGGSVSTLTIQRTQQEDSAVYLCASSYLGTGGNSPLHFGNGTRLTVT.

The chain couples TRBV5-4 to TRBJ2-7; the D is unclear. Deletions cut 0 bases from V and 2 bases from J, with 12 bases between. Germline V gene lookup returns CDR1 SGHNT and CDR2 YYREEE (reference sequence). The CDR3 spans 15 residues. The CDR3 loop is CASSLGQTDTYEQYF. CDR3 in DNA: TGTGCCAGCAGCTTGGGTCAGACTGATACCTACGAGCAGTACTTC.

The CDR3: CATGSGGYNEQFF. The CDR3 DNA sequence: TGTGCCACCGGAAGCGGGGGGTACAATGAGCAGTTCTTC. The genes are TRBV12-3 or TRBV12-4 and TRBJ2-1, with TRBD2 matching 9 bases. This CDR3 is built from 13 residues. The junction had 5 bases not matched to a gene; V was cut back by 10 bases and J by 4 bases.

The chain recombines TRBV11-2 with TRBJ1-6; 7 bases agree with TRBD1. The V gene end was trimmed by 5 bases and the J gene end by 3 bases; junction bases not matched to a gene: 4. Germline-derived CDR1 and CDR2 are SGHAT and FQNNGV. The CDR3 contains 15 residues. The DNA for the CDR3 is TGTGCCAGCAGCGCCCGGGACAGCTATAATTCACCCCTCCACTTT. Translated, it gives CASSARDSYNSPLHF.

This clonotype has ten or more counts. V usage is TRBV7-2 and J usage is TRBJ2-7, with D perhaps matching TRBD1 or TRBD2 (7 bases each). The V end lost 2 bases, the J end lost 2 bases, and 19 bases lay between the germline ends. This CDR3 has 17 amino acids. Germline V lookup: CDR1 SGHTA, CDR2 FQGNSA. The CDR3 DNA is TGTGCCAGCAGCTTAAAGGGGGGGGGGACAGTTACCTACGAGCAGTACTTC. Translating gives CASSLKGGGTVTYEQYF.

This clonotype was seen many times. The J gene is TRBJ2-1, the V gene TRBV6-6; TRBD1 agrees at 8 bases. CDR1 and CDR2 from the germline V gene are MNHNY and SVGAGI (reference sequence). The CDR3 sequence is 12 residues long. J gave up 9 bases and V 5 bases, and 3 bases lay outside the gene matches. Written as DNA, the CDR3 is TGTGCCAGCAGTGCCCAGGGGGCTGAGCAGTTCTTC. Its protein is CASSAQGAEQFF.

This clonotype was found a few times. The chain combines TRBV27 with TRBJ1-1, with 9 bases aligning to TRBD1. The CDR3 has 16 residues. The V and J ends lost 6 bases and 6 bases, in that order; junction bases with no gene match: 14. CDR1 and CDR2 from the germline V gene are MNHEY and SMNVEV (reference sequence). The CDR3, as DNA: TGTGCCAGCAGCGAAGGGACAGGGATCGATGTGGCTGAAGCTTTCTTT. Amino acids: CASSEGTGIDVAEAFF.

Only a few counts were recorded for this clonotype. The V gene is TRBV7-9, the J gene TRBJ1-2, with D possibly TRBD1 on 6 matching bases. Germline V gene sequence: CDR1 SEHNR, CDR2 FQNEAQ (reference sequence). This CDR3 region has 12 residues. V shed 2 bases and J shed 8 bases, with 9 bases lying between them. The CDR3 sequence is CASSLKGGGYTF. The CDR3, as DNA: TGTGCCAGCAGCTTAAAGGGGGGAGGCTACACCTTC.

The chain joins TRBV6-5 to TRBJ2-5, with D perhaps matching TRBD1 (5 bases). The CDR3 has 14 amino acids. Trimming cost V 6 bases and J 6 bases, with 17 bases left between them. Germline V gene data show CDR1 as MNHEY and CDR2 as SVGAGI. CDR3 in amino acids: CASRIGDRLKTQYF. CDR3 sequence (DNA): TGTGCCAGCAGGATAGGTGACAGATTGAAGACCCAGTACTTC.

This clonotype was observed at least ten times. The DNA for the CDR3 is TGTGCCAGCAGGAAACCAGACAGGGTCAACTCACCCCTCCACTTT. Its translation: CASRKPDRVNSPLHF. This sequence joins TRBV7-6 and TRBJ1-6; TRBD1 matches at 7 bases. With V trimmed by 6 bases and J by 10 bases, 12 bases remained unmatched. The CDR3 length is 15 residues. Germline V gene sequence: CDR1 SGHVS, CDR2 FNYEAQ.

The chain has TRBV7-9 and TRBJ2-7, with TRBD1 as a possible D gene (6 bases). The CDR3 covers 16 residues. V lost 5 bases and J lost 3, with 20 bases in between. The germline V gene encodes CDR1 SEHNR and CDR2 FQNEAQ (reference sequence). CDR3: CASSLDGGAQGYEQYF. In DNA, the CDR3 is TGTGCCAGCAGCCTAGATGGAGGTGCACAGGGCTACGAGCAGTACTTC. The entire variable domain, with the rest obtained from reference TRBV7-9 and TRBJ2-7, is as follows: DTGVSQNPRHKITKRGQNVTFRCDPISEHNRLYWYRQTLGQGPEFLTYFQNEAQLEKSRLLSDRFSAERPKGSFSTLEIQRTEQGDSAMYLCASSLDGGAQGYEQYFGPGTRLTVT.

There are many counts of this clonotype. The chain couples TRBV12-3 or TRBV12-4 to TRBJ1-3; no firm D call. CDR3 length: 15 amino acids. Trimming removed 1 base at V and 0 bases at J, with 7 bases between. DNA of the CDR3: TGTGCCAGCAGTTTAGATCTCTACTCTGGAAACACCATATATTTT. It yields the protein CASSLDLYSGNTIYF.